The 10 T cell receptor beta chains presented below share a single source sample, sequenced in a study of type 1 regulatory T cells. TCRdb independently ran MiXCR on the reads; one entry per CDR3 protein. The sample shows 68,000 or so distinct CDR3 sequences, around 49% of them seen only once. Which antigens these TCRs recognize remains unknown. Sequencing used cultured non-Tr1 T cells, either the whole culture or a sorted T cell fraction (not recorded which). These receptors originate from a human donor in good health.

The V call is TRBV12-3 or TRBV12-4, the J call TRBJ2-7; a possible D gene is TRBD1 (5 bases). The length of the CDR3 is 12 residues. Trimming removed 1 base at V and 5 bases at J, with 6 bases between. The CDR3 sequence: CASSLGGNEQYF. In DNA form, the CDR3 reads TGTGCCAGCAGTTTAGGGGGCAACGAGCAGTACTTC.

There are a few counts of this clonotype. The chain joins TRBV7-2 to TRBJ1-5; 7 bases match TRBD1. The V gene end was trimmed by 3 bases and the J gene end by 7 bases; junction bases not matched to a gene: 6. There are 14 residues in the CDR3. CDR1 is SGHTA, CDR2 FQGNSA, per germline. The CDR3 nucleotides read TGTGCCAGCAGCTTGCGACAGGGTGGGCAGCCCCAGCATTTT. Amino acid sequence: CASSLRQGGQPQHF.

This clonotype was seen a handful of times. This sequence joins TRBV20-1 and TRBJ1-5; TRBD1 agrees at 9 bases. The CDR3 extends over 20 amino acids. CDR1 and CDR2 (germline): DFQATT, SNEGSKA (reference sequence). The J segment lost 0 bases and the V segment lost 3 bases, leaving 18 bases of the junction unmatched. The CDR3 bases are TGCAGTGCTAGGCCGGCCCCCAGACAGGGGGAAAGATATAGCAATCAGCCCCAGCATTTT. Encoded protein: CSARPAPRQGERYSNQPQHF.

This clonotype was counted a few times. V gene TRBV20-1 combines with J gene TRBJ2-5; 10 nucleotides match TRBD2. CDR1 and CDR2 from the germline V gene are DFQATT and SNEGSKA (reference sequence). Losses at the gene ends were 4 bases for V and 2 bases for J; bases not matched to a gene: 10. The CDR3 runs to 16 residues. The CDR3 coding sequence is TGCAGTGCTAACCCAGCGACTAGCGGGCTGCAAGAGACCCAGTACTTC. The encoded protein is CSANPATSGLQETQYF.

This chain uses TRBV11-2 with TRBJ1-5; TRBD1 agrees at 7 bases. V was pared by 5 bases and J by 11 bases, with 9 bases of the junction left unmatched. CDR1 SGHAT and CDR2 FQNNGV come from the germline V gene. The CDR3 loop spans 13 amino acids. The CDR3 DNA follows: TGTGCCAGCAGCCGGGACAGATTTAGGGCCCAGCATTTT. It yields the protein CASSRDRFRAQHF.

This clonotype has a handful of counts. As DNA, the CDR3 is TGCAGTGCTAAGCTTGACTCCTCTTGGAACACAGATACGCAGTATTTT. It is translated as CSAKLDSSWNTDTQYF. This chain links TRBV20-1 with TRBJ2-3; D unclear. The germline V gene encodes CDR1 DFQATT and CDR2 SNEGSKA (reference sequence). The germline V and J ends were trimmed by 4 bases and 2 bases, with 19 bases remaining between them. The CDR3 covers 16 residues.

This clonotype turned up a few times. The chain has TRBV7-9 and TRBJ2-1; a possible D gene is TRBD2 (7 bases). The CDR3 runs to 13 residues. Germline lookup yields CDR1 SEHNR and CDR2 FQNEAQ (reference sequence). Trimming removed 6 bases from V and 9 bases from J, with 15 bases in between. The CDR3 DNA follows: TGTGCCAGCAGGGCGGGGGAACAGGGTGAGCAGTTCTTC. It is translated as CASRAGEQGEQFF.

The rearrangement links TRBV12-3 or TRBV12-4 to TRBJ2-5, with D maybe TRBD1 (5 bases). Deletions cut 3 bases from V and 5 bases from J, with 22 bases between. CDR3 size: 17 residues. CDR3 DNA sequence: TGTGCCAGCAGTTTTGGGGCAAATCGATCTATCAGGGAGACCCAGTACTTC. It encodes CASSFGANRSIRETQYF.

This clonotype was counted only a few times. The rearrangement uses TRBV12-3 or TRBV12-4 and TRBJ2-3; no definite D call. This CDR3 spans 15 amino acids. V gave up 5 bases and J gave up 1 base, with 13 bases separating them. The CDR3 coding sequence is TGTGCCAGCAGTCCCACCCGAAGGGGCACAGATACGCAGTATTTT. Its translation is CASSPTRRGTDTQYF.

The CDR3 coding sequence is TGCAGAGCAGACAGCGCTAACTATGGCTACACCTTC. Translation: CRADSANYGYTF. The chain has TRBV20-1 and TRBJ1-2; perhaps TRBD1 as D (5 bases). The CDR3 spans 12 residues. The germline CDR1 and CDR2 sequences are DFQATT and SNEGSKA (reference sequence).